This T cell receptor beta chain was found in a study of blood T cell repertoires in COVID-19. Background on the study: Acute and convalescent COVID-19 samples came from the United States, Italy and Spain.

Assay used: immunoSEQ multiplex PCR; TCRdb lists only in-frame clones, some missing. The table lists under 200,000 clones, 81% of them singletons, with about 5.3% in the top ten. Germline CDR1 SGDLS, CDR2 YYNGEE. The CDR3 loop spans 15 amino acids. V gave up 0 bases and J gave up 3 bases, with 11 bases separating them. Cohorts were determined from participant-reported clinical history. This clonotype originated in a woman between 40 and 50 years old with acute COVID-19. Sequencing was performed on PBMCs or T cells enriched from blood (not recorded which). The J gene is TRBJ2-3, the V gene TRBV9, with a tentative D call TRBD2 (6 bases). The CDR3 nucleotides read TGTGCCAGCAGCGTAGACGGGAGCTCGACAGATACGCAGTATTTT. Amino acid sequence: CASSVDGSSTDTQYF.